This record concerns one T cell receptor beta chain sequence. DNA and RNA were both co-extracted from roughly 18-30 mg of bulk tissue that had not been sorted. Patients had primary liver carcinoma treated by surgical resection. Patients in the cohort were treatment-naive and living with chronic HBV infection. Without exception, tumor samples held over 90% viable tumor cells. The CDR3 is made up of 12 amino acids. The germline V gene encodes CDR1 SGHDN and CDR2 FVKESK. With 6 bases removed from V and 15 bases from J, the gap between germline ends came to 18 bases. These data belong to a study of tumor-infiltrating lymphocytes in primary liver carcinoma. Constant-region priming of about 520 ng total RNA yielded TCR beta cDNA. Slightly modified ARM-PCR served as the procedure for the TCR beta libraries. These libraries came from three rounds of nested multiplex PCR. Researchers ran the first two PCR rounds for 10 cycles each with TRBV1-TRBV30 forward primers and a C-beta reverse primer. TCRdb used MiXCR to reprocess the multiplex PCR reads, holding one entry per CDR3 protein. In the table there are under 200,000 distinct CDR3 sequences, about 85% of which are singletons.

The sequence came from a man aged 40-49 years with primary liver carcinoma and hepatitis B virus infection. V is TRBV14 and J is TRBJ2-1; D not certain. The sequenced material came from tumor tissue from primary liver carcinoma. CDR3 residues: CASSLTVSRSFF. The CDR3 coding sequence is TGTGCCAGCAGTCTTACAGTTTCCCGGTCGTTCTTC.